The 26 T cell receptor beta chains in this list originate from one sample, sequenced in a study of beta chain features in type 1 diabetes. What was sequenced were expressed TCRB transcripts, since all of the isolated RNA had been reverse transcribed. Produced via immunoSEQ multiplex PCR; TCRdb's table is partial and in-frame only. Among some 270,000 clones, roughly 15% were seen once, and the ten largest hold around 0.03%. Sequencing used naive CD4+ T cells from blood. The receptors come from a woman in her 40s in good health.

This rearrangement joins TRBV6-1 to TRBJ1-1; TRBD1 aligns across 8 bases. CDR3 length: 13 amino acids. CDR1 and CDR2 from the germline V gene are MNHNS and SASEGT. The ends lost 4 bases at V and 8 bases at J; junction bases unmatched: 6. Here the CDR3 reads CASSGPRDREAFF. CDR3 DNA: TGTGCCAGCAGTGGTCCCCGGGACAGGGAAGCTTTCTTT.

The chain employs TRBV2 and TRBJ2-3; 10 bases map to TRBD2. CDR1 and CDR2 from the germline V gene are SNHLY and FYNNEI. The CDR3 covers 17 residues. V lost 7 bases and J lost 4; bases outside the gene matches: 14. The CDR3 spells CASNPLLGAGGADTQYF. CDR3 coding DNA: TGTGCCAGCAATCCCCTATTGGGAGCGGGGGGGGCAGATACGCAGTATTTT.

This chain links TRBV2 with TRBJ2-1; 8 bases map to TRBD2. The germline V gene encodes CDR1 SNHLY and CDR2 FYNNEI. This CDR3 comprises 17 residues. V was clipped by 6 bases and J by 6 bases; unmatched bases: 16. In DNA, the CDR3 is TGTGCCAGCAGCCCCACTGGAGGCGGGGGGCTCGTCAATGAGCAGTTCTTC. Protein product: CASSPTGGGGLVNEQFF.

The chain recombines TRBV14 with TRBJ1-2; 8 bases agree with TRBD1. The germline gives CDR1 SGHDN, CDR2 FVKESK. J lost 4 bases, V lost 1 base, and 20 bases had no gene match. The CDR3 contains 20 residues. CDR3 in DNA: TGTGCCAGCAGCCAAGGTCTGGACTCCGGGACAGGACTTTCTTTCTATGGCTACACCTTC. Protein product: CASSQGLDSGTGLSFYGYTF.

This clone came up a few times. This chain joins TRBV10-3 and TRBJ2-3, with 8 nucleotides matching TRBD2. From germline, CDR1 is ENHRY and CDR2 SYGVKD. The J segment lost 1 base and the V segment lost 6 bases, leaving 6 bases of the junction unmatched. CDR3 length: 15 amino acids. CDR3 DNA sequence: TGTGCCATCAGCTTAGCGGGGTCGCGCACAGATACGCAGTATTTT. Its translation: CAISLAGSRTDTQYF.

The gene calls are TRBV7-2 and TRBJ2-3, with TRBD2 matching over 9 bases. Germline assignment: CDR1 SGHTA and CDR2 FQGNSA. This CDR3 is 16 amino acids long. J lost 2 bases, V lost 3 bases, and 6 bases had no gene match. The CDR3 nucleotides read TGTGCCAGCAGCTTCCCTAGCGGGACCTACACAGATACGCAGTATTTT. Protein sequence: CASSFPSGTYTDTQYF.

In this sample, this clone turned up once. The chain has TRBV27 and TRBJ2-5, with D possibly being TRBD2 (5 bases). The tail of the sequence fits TRBJ2-7 better, so the J call may be wrong. The CDR3 spans 17 residues. CDR1 and CDR2 from the germline V gene are MNHEY and SMNVEV (reference sequence). The CDR3 DNA reads as TGTGCCAGCAGTTTTCGTATTCGGGAAAACTCGGCCTACGAGCAGTACTTC. Translated, it gives CASSFRIRENSAYEQYF.

The V gene is TRBV2, the J gene TRBJ1-4, with D perhaps matching TRBD1 (5 bases). Germline loops: CDR1 SNHLY, CDR2 FYNNEI. Trimming left V 8 bases short and J 0 bases short, with 13 bases between. The CDR3 loop spans 15 amino acids. CDR3 coding DNA: TGTGCCAGCGCTCCCCAGACAGCAACTAATGAAAAACTGTTTTTT. It translates to CASAPQTATNEKLFF. The variable domain in full, completed from reference TRBV2 and TRBJ1-4, reads EPEVTQTPSHQVTQMGQEVILRCVPISNHLYFYWYRQILGQKVEFLVSFYNNEISEKSEIFDDQFSVERPDGSNFTLKIRSTKLEDSAMYFCASAPQTATNEKLFFGSGTQLSVL.

The chain uses TRBV5-6 and TRBJ1-6; D call uncertain. V was cut by 5 bases and J by 13 bases, with 16 bases left in between. The CDR3 is 13 amino acids. CDR1 SGHDT and CDR2 YYEEEE come from the germline V gene. The CDR3 DNA follows: TGTGCCAGCAGGGGGAGGCAGGCTGACCCCCTCCACTTT. Amino acids: CASRGRQADPLHF.

V usage is TRBV18 and J usage is TRBJ1-6; TRBD1 is a possible D gene (5 bases). This CDR3 has 14 residues. The V gene's germline CDR1 is KGHSH and CDR2 LQKENI. V dropped 3 bases and J dropped 5 bases, with 8 bases sitting between them. Here the CDR3 DNA reads TGTGCCAGCTCACCTAGGGGAAATAATTCACCCCTCCACTTT. As protein: CASSPRGNNSPLHF. Full variable domain (outside the CDR3, taken from reference TRBV18 and TRBJ1-6): NAGVMQNPRHLVRRRGQEARLRCSPMKGHSHVYWYRQLPEEGLKFMVYLQKENIIDESGMPKERFSAEFPKEGPSILRIQQVVRGDSAAYFCASSPRGNNSPLHFGNGTRLTVT.

This sequence joins TRBV7-6 and TRBJ2-2; D call uncertain. The germline CDR1 and CDR2 sequences are SGHVS and FNYEAQ. The V end lost 2 bases, the J end lost 0 bases, and 10 bases lay between the germline ends. The CDR3 has 16 amino acids. Here the CDR3 reads CASSLTPSANTGELFF. CDR3 bases: TGTGCCAGCAGCTTAACCCCTTCAGCGAACACCGGGGAGCTGTTTTTT.

The gene calls are TRBV5-1 and TRBJ2-1, with unresolved D. This CDR3 is built from 14 residues. Germline values: CDR1 SGHRS, CDR2 YFSETQ. The V end lost 4 bases, the J end lost 4 bases, and 12 bases lay between the germline ends. This CDR3 reads CASSVPPGYNEQFF. CDR3 DNA: TGCGCCAGCAGCGTTCCCCCAGGATACAATGAGCAGTTCTTC. Full variable domain (outside the CDR3, taken from reference TRBV5-1 and TRBJ2-1): KAGVTQTPRYLIKTRGQQVTLSCSPISGHRSVSWYQQTPGQGLQFLFEYFSETQRNKGNFPGRFSGRQFSNSRSEMNVSTLELGDSALYLCASSVPPGYNEQFFGPGTRLTVL.

This clone was found a few times. The rearrangement uses TRBV7-2 and TRBJ2-2, with 10 bases that match TRBD2. CDR3 length: 16 amino acids. With V trimmed by 5 bases and J by 4 bases, 7 bases remained unmatched. The germline CDR1 and CDR2 sequences are SGHTA and FQGNSA. The CDR3 DNA reads as TGTGCCAGCAGCAGGAGCGGGGGGGCAGGCACCGGGGAGCTGTTTTTT. This encodes CASSRSGGAGTGELFF.

In its sample, this clone was seen a few times. This rearrangement joins TRBV11-2 to TRBJ1-4; perhaps TRBD1 as D (5 bases). CDR3 size: 15 residues. The germline V gene encodes CDR1 SGHAT and CDR2 FQNNGV. Trimming removed 0 bases at V and 8 bases at J, with 13 bases between. CDR3 nucleotide sequence: TGTGCCAGCAGCTTAGATTCAGGGAAGAGGGAAAAACTGTTTTTT. It specifies CASSLDSGKREKLFF.

On this clone: This same CDR3 is encoded by further DNA sequences in the sample. The rearrangement links TRBV18 to TRBJ2-3; 13 bases are a match to TRBD2. V gave up 0 bases and J gave up 4 bases; unmatched junction bases: 1. This CDR3 contains 16 residues. Germline V gene sequence: CDR1 KGHSH, CDR2 LQKENI. Here the CDR3 DNA reads TGTGCCAGCTCACCACCAGGACTAGCGGGGGCAGATACGCAGTATTTT. The encoded protein is CASSPPGLAGADTQYF.

The rearrangement uses TRBV7-9 and TRBJ2-2, with 11 bases identical to TRBD1. CDR3 size: 15 residues. J was trimmed by 6 bases and V by 5 bases; bases with no gene match: 5. CDR1 is SEHNR and CDR2 is FQNEAQ in the germline V gene (reference sequence). CDR3 coding DNA: TGTGCCAGCAGCCCCGGGACAGGGGGACCCGGGGAGCTGTTTTTT. Protein: CASSPGTGGPGELFF.

DNA for the CDR3: TGTGCCAGCAGCCAAGACCTGGGCACGAGCACAGATACGCAGTATTTT. Translating gives CASSQDLGTSTDTQYF. The V call is TRBV14, the J call TRBJ2-3; D not resolved. V was pared by 0 bases and J by 0 bases, with 10 bases between. In germline, CDR1 is SGHDN, CDR2 FVKESK. CDR3 size: 16 residues.

This chain joins TRBV4-1 and TRBJ2-3, with TRBD2 matching 8 bases. Germline V gene lookup returns CDR1 MGHRA and CDR2 YSYEKL. Germline trimming cut 1 base from V and 8 bases from J; bases unmatched to any gene: 8. The CDR3 is 15 amino acids. DNA for the CDR3: TGCGCCAGCAGCCAAGTGGCGGGGGGTCCAGGTACGCAGTATTTT. Translating it yields CASSQVAGGPGTQYF.

Only a few counts were recorded for this clone. The chain uses TRBV18 and TRBJ2-7; D is ambiguous. Germline V lookup: CDR1 KGHSH, CDR2 LQKENI. This CDR3 is 16 amino acids long. Trimming left V 0 bases short and J 3 bases short, with 15 bases between. The CDR3 here is CASSPPVTHPLYEQYF. The CDR3 DNA sequence: TGTGCCAGCTCACCACCGGTCACTCATCCCCTCTACGAGCAGTACTTC.

This clone was seen more than once but under ten times. The chain uses TRBV27 and TRBJ2-7; 10 bases are shared with TRBD2. The CDR3 is made up of 17 amino acids. After removal of 2 bases from V and 2 bases from J, the junction contained 9 bases not matched to a gene. Germline V lookup: CDR1 MNHEY, CDR2 SMNVEV (reference sequence). The CDR3 region is CASSLKVPSGGTYEQYF. The CDR3 DNA follows: TGTGCCAGCAGTTTAAAAGTACCTAGCGGGGGAACCTACGAGCAGTACTTC.

The gene calls are TRBV6-5 and TRBJ2-7; no firm D call. This CDR3 has 12 residues. Looked up from germline, CDR1 is MNHEY and CDR2 is SVGAGI. Trimming removed 4 bases from V and 2 bases from J, with 6 bases in between. CDR3 DNA sequence: TGTGCCAGCAGTTCGCCGGCCTACGAGCAGTACTTC. This encodes CASSSPAYEQYF.

The V call is TRBV19, the J call TRBJ1-2; tentatively, D is TRBD1 (6 bases). CDR1 and CDR2 (germline): LNHDA, SQIVND (reference sequence). V was pared by 7 bases and J by 1 base, with 10 bases between. CDR3 size: 13 residues. CDR3 amino acids: CASIGQINYGYTF. For the CDR3, the DNA is TGTGCCAGTATAGGACAGATTAACTATGGCTACACCTTC.

In its sample, this clone was seen many times. A read error may account for a junction end that differs from germline. CDR3 sequence (DNA): TGTGCCAGCTCACCCGGGTCCCTCCAAGAGATCCAGTACTTC. Protein sequence: CASSPGSLQEIQYF. The rearrangement links TRBV18 to TRBJ2-5; D is uncertain. CDR3 length equals 14 residues. From germline, CDR1 is KGHSH and CDR2 LQKENI.

The J gene is TRBJ2-3, the V gene TRBV7-8, with 14 bases aligning to TRBD2. V shed 5 bases and J 7 bases; nucleotides not matched to a gene: 2. In germline, CDR1 is SGHVS, CDR2 FQNEAQ. The CDR3 runs to 14 residues. CDR3: CASSRTSGGNTQYF. CDR3 sequence (DNA): TGTGCCAGCAGCCGGACTAGCGGGGGGAATACGCAGTATTTT.

This clone has only a few counts. The gene calls are TRBV29-1 and TRBJ2-7; D gene unclear. Germline V CDR1 and CDR2: SQVTM, ANQGSEA. The CDR3 has 14 amino acids. The V and J ends lost 5 bases and 2 bases respectively, with 16 bases between them. CDR3 nucleotide sequence: TGCAGCGTTTCACCTACGCAAATAACCTACGAGCAGTACTTC. Residues: CSVSPTQITYEQYF.

This clone was detected a few times. The V call is TRBV9, the J call TRBJ1-1; 7 bases align to TRBD1. This CDR3 region has 12 residues. V lost 7 bases and J lost 4; bases outside the gene matches: 4. The V gene's germline CDR1 is SGDLS and CDR2 YYNGEE. CDR3 DNA: TGTGCCAGCCAGGGGGTGAGCACTGAAGCTTTCTTT. It is translated as CASQGVSTEAFF.